One sample yielded the 9 T cell receptor beta chains listed below, sequenced in a study of T cells in localized non-small cell lung cancer (dated by TCRdb to 2020 to 2021). The library was produced with the immunoSEQ multiplex PCR assay. Here the immuneACCESS table is served through TCRdb, limited to in-frame sequences with V and J called. Missing clones are a known gap in these copies; in checked studies unresolved V genes cover under half, and the rest lacks a known reason. The sample has 55,000 to 75,000 clones on record, roughly nine tenths of them singletons. The ten most abundant clones make up just over 20% of the sample. The specimen was peripheral blood, collected before any cancer treatment. These receptors originate from a male donor at least 60 years old with stage III squamous cell lung carcinoma.

This chain joins TRBV4-2 and TRBJ1-2, with D unclear. Trimming removed 0 bases from V and 1 base from J, with 12 bases in between. Germline V gene data show CDR1 as LGHNA and CDR2 as YNFKEQ. The CDR3 is 16 residues long. The CDR3 nucleotides read TGTGCCAGCAGCCAAGATGTGGGGAACCATAACTATGGCTACACCTTC. It translates to CASSQDVGNHNYGYTF.

The chain has TRBV27 and TRBJ2-1; TRBD1 is a possible D gene (6 bases). CDR3 length: 15 residues. The germline V gene has CDR1 MNHEY and CDR2 SMNVEV (reference sequence). Between the trimmed V and J ends, which lost 6 bases and 1 base, there was a span of 13 bases. The CDR3 DNA reads TGTGCCAGCAGCCCTACAGGGCAGTCCTACAATGAGCAGTTCTTC. Translated: CASSPTGQSYNEQFF.

V usage is TRBV29-1 and J usage is TRBJ1-3, with TRBD1 matching 7 bases. Unmatched junction bases numbered 6, after V lost 7 bases and J lost 0 bases. This CDR3 region has 14 residues. Germline lookup yields CDR1 SQVTM and CDR2 ANQGSEA. The CDR3 DNA reads TGCAGCGGCCGGGACAGCCTCTCTGGAAACACCATATATTTT. Translating it yields CSGRDSLSGNTIYF.

This sequence joins TRBV4-2 and TRBJ1-6; D remains ambiguous. Trimming took off 0 bases at V and 4 bases at J, with 13 bases between the two ends. Per the germline V gene, CDR1 is LGHNA and CDR2 is YNFKEQ. This CDR3 comprises 17 residues. In DNA, the CDR3 is TGTGCCAGCAGCCAAGATTCCCCCCCACAGTATAATTCACCCCTCCACTTT. It yields the protein CASSQDSPPQYNSPLHF.

This sequence joins TRBV10-1 and TRBJ2-7, with D maybe TRBD2 (6 bases). In germline, CDR1 is WNHNN, CDR2 SYGVQD (reference sequence). The CDR3 is 11 residues long. The V end was cut by 8 bases, the J end by 3 bases, with 8 bases between. The chain's CDR3 is CASLGSYEQYV. DNA for the CDR3: TGCGCCAGCCTCGGGAGCTACGAGCAGTACGTC.

This chain uses TRBV2 with TRBJ1-5; 7 nucleotides match TRBD1. The ends lost 5 bases at V and 2 bases at J; junction bases unmatched: 9. CDR1 is SNHLY, CDR2 FYNNEI, per germline. The CDR3 runs 16 residues. CDR3 residues: CASSTSGGRGNQPQHF. The CDR3 coding sequence is TGTGCCAGCAGTACGTCAGGGGGGAGGGGCAATCAGCCCCAGCATTTT.

This clone was detected only once. This chain uses TRBV30 with TRBJ1-2; 7 positions match TRBD1. Germline CDR1 reads GTSNPN; CDR2 reads SVGIG (reference sequence). Losses at the gene ends were 0 bases for V and 5 bases for J; bases not matched to a gene: 9. CDR3 length: 15 residues. Written as DNA, the CDR3 is TGTGCCTGGAGTGTAGGGCAGGGGGTCGGGTATGGCTACACCTTC. The encoded protein is CAWSVGQGVGYGYTF. The full variable domain, its missing parts supplied by reference TRBV30 and TRBJ1-2, is SQTIHQWPATLVQPVGSPLSLECTVEGTSNPNLYWYRQAAGRGLQLLFYSVGIGQISSEVPQNLSASRPQDRQFILSSKKLLLSDSGFYLCAWSVGQGVGYGYTFGSGTRLTVV.

V is TRBV5-1 and J is TRBJ1-1; TRBD1 is a possible D gene (6 bases). The V end was cut by 4 bases, the J end by 1 base, with 17 bases between. The CDR3 consists of 16 residues. Germline loops: CDR1 SGHRS, CDR2 YFSETQ. The CDR3 DNA reads as TGCGCCAGCAGCCCATGGGCGTCCAGGGGGAACACTGAAGCTTTCTTT. Amino acids: CASSPWASRGNTEAFF.

The chain carries TRBV30 and TRBJ1-1; a weak D match, TRBD1 (6 bases). The germline CDR1 and CDR2 sequences are GTSNPN and SVGIG (reference sequence). The V and J ends lost 2 bases and 2 bases respectively, with 9 bases between them. The length of the CDR3 is 13 residues. Here the CDR3 DNA reads TGTGCCTGGAGTAGGACAGATAACACTGAAGCTTTCTTT. Protein product: CAWSRTDNTEAFF.